These 10 T cell receptor beta chains share one sample of origin, sequenced in a study of cytomegalovirus exposure and HLA in healthy donors. The PCR contained 60 Vbeta and 13 Jbeta primers. Sequenced by immunoSEQ multiplex PCR; TCRdb stores in-frame clones only, minus some. This table holds about 140,000 clones, more than 75% found once. Sequencing used PBMCs. These TCRs come from a female donor in good health and CMV-seronegative.

This clone was counted once. This rearrangement joins TRBV2 to TRBJ1-3; no definite D call. Germline V gene sequence: CDR1 SNHLY, CDR2 FYNNEI. This CDR3 has 13 residues. Trimming left V 6 bases short and J 4 bases short, with 10 bases between. The CDR3 DNA is TGTGCCAGCAGAAGGACTGCCGGAAACACCATATATTTT. Protein: CASRRTAGNTIYF.

This rearrangement joins TRBV5-6 to TRBJ2-7; the match to TRBD2 covers 10 bases. CDR1 SGHDT and CDR2 YYEEEE come from the germline V gene. The CDR3 spans 15 residues. V lost 2 bases to trimming and J lost 7 bases; unmatched junction nucleotides: 9. The CDR3 protein is CASSLGLADEKEQYF. The CDR3 DNA is TGTGCCAGCAGCTTAGGACTAGCGGACGAAAAAGAGCAGTACTTC.

This sequence joins TRBV30 and TRBJ1-4; D gene unclear. Between the trimmed V and J ends, which lost 0 bases and 3 bases, there was a span of 14 bases. Germline CDR1 and CDR2: GTSNPN and SVGIG (reference sequence). The CDR3 sequence is 16 residues long. The DNA for the CDR3 is TGTGCCTGGAGTGTACATGTGAGGGTCTCTAATGAAAAACTGTTTTTT. Its translation is CAWSVHVRVSNEKLFF.

The CDR3 loop is CASSVAPSAGIMNTEAFF. The CDR3 DNA is TGTGCCAGCAGCGTAGCCCCCAGCGCGGGGATCATGAACACTGAAGCTTTCTTT. J is TRBJ1-1 and V is TRBV9; the D is unclear. The CDR3 has 18 amino acids. Looked up from germline, CDR1 is SGDLS and CDR2 is YYNGEE. Trimming removed 0 bases from V and 0 bases from J, with 18 bases in between.

The V call is TRBV27, the J call TRBJ2-2, with TRBD1 matching over 8 bases. This CDR3 has 16 residues. The trim removed 4 bases at V and 3 bases at J, leaving 7 bases unmatched. Germline V gene data show CDR1 as MNHEY and CDR2 as SMNVEV (reference sequence). The CDR3 coding sequence is TGTGCCAGCAGTTATTACGGACAGGGACACACCGGGGAGCTGTTTTTT. This codes for CASSYYGQGHTGELFF.

V and J are TRBV10-3 and TRBJ1-6; D may be TRBD1 (6 bases). CDR3 length equals 14 residues. Per the germline V gene, CDR1 is ENHRY and CDR2 is SYGVKD. V lost 6 bases and J lost 10, with 16 bases in between. CDR3 protein: CAISTDRWESPLHF. The CDR3 nucleotides read TGTGCCATCAGCACCGACAGGTGGGAATCACCCCTCCACTTT.

This sequence joins TRBV2 and TRBJ2-3, with 12 bases fitting TRBD2. The CDR3 is 18 amino acids. Germline CDR1 reads SNHLY; CDR2 reads FYNNEI. The J segment lost 1 base and the V segment lost 5 bases, leaving 10 bases of the junction unmatched. As DNA, the CDR3 is TGTGCCAGCAGTAAGAGGACTAGCGGGGTCGGAGGCACAGATACGCAGTATTTT. Translated, it gives CASSKRTSGVGGTDTQYF.

V and J are TRBV4-2 and TRBJ2-7; the match to TRBD2 covers 8 bases. This CDR3 has 18 amino acids. The V segment lost 0 bases and the J segment 0 bases; nucleotides outside the gene matches: 10. The germline CDR1 and CDR2 sequences are LGHNA and YNFKEQ. In DNA, the CDR3 is TGTGCCAGCAGCCAAGAGGAGGATCGCGGGGGGTACTCCTACGAGCAGTACTTC. This codes for CASSQEEDRGGYSYEQYF.

This clone occurred a few times. The V gene is TRBV27, the J gene TRBJ1-2, with a possible D match to TRBD1 (6 bases). The germline V gene encodes CDR1 MNHEY and CDR2 SMNVEV (reference sequence). The CDR3 loop spans 16 amino acids. Deletions cut 0 bases from V and 3 bases from J, with 14 bases between. CDR3 sequence: CASSLSPPDSHYGYTF. The CDR3 DNA reads as TGTGCCAGCAGTTTATCCCCCCCGGACAGTCACTATGGCTACACCTTC.

V gene TRBV4-2 combines with J gene TRBJ2-7; 7 nucleotides line up with TRBD2. Germline CDR1 LGHNA, CDR2 YNFKEQ. The junction had 12 bases not matched to a gene; V was cut back by 0 bases and J by 4 bases. CDR3 length: 17 residues. CDR3 in DNA: TGTGCCAGCAGCCAAGACATTGGTGGGGCGGGAGCTTACGAGCAGTACTTC. Translating it yields CASSQDIGGAGAYEQYF.